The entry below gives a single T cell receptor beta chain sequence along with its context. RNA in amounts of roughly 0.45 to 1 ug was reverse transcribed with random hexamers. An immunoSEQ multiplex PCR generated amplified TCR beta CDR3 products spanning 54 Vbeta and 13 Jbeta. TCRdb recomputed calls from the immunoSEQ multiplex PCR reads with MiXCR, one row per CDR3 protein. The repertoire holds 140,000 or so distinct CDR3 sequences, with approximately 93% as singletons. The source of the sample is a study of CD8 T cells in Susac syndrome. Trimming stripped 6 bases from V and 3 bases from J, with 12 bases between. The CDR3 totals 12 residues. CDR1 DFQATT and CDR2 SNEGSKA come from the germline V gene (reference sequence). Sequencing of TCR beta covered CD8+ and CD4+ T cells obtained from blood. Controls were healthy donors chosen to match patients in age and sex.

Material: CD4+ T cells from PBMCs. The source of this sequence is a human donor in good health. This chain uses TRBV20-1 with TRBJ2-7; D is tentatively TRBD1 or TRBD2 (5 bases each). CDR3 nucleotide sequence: TGCAGTGCCCGGGACCGGAGCTACGAGCAGTACTTC. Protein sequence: CSARDRSYEQYF.